This T cell receptor (beta chain) was recorded in a study of T cell changes during pregnancy in multiple sclerosis. The method was immunoSEQ multiplex PCR; TCRdb's version includes in-frame clones alone and lacks a portion of them. There are over 70,000 clones in the sample; approximately 94% occur only once, and approximately 2.2% lies in the top ten. This CDR3 is 13 amino acids long. V was shortened by 5 bases and J by 3 bases, with 8 bases between the two germline ends. Germline V CDR1 and CDR2: MNHEY, SMNVEV (reference sequence). Material: peripheral blood, obtained in the third trimester of pregnancy. V is TRBV27 and J is TRBJ1-5, with a possible D match to TRBD1 (5 bases). This receptor was taken from a female donor with multiple sclerosis, enrolled in a pregnancy study. The CDR3 coding sequence is TGTGCCAGCAGTCCAGGACACAATCAGCCCCAGCATTTT. It codes for CASSPGHNQPQHF.